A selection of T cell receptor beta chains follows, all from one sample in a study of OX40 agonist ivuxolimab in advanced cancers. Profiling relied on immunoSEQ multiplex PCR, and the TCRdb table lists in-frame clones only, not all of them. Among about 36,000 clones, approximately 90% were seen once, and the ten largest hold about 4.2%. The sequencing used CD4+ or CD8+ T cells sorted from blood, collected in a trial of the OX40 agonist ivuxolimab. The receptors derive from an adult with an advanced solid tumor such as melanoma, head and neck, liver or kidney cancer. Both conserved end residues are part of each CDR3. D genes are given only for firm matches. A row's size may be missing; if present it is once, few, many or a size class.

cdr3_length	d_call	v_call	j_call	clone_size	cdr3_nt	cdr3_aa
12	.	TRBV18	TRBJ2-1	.	TGTGCCAGCTCACCGGTAGGAGATGAGCAGTTCTTC	CASSPVGDEQFF
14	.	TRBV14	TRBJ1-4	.	TGTGCCAGCTCGACGGCACTTCTTAATGAAAAACTGTTTTTT	CASSTALLNEKLFF
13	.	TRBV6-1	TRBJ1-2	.	TGTGCCAGCAGTGAGGGGGATAACTATGGCTACACCTTC	CASSEGDNYGYTF
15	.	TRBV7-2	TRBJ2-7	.	TGTGCCAGCAGCTTAGTCAGCACGAGCTCCTACGAGCAGTACTTC	CASSLVSTSSYEQYF
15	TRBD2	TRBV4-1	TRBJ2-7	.	TGCGCCAGCAGAAATACCGGGACTAGCAGATACGAGCAGTACTTC	CASRNTGTSRYEQYF
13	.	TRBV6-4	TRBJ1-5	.	TGTGCCAGCTGGGGGAGGAGGTCGCAGCCCCAGCATTTT	CASWGRRSQPQHF
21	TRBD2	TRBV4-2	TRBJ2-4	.	TGTGCCAGCAGCCAAGATGTCCAGACTAGCGGGAATGTTATAGCCAAAAACATTCAGTACTTC	CASSQDVQTSGNVIAKNIQYF
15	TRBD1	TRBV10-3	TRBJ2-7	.	TGTGCCATCAGTGGCGACAGGGGTTTAACCTACGAGCAGTACTTC	CAISGDRGLTYEQYF
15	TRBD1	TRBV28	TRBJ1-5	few	TGTGCCAGCAGTGCCCGGGACAGGGGAGTTCAGCCCCAGCATTTT	CASSARDRGVQPQHF
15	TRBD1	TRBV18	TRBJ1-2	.	TGTGCCAGCTCACCAACTGGACAGGGCGACTATGGCTACACCTTC	CASSPTGQGDYGYTF
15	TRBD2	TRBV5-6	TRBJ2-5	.	TGTGCCAGCAGCCCCCGGGTAGCGGGCCAAGAGACCCAGTACTTC	CASSPRVAGQETQYF
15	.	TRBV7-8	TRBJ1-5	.	TGTGCCAGCAGCCAAAGAGGGGCCAGCAATCAGCCCCAGCATTTT	CASSQRGASNQPQHF
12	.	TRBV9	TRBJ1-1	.	TGTGCCAGCAGCGTCCAGAACACTGAAGCTTTCTTT	CASSVQNTEAFF
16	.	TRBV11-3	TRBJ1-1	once	TGTGCCAGCAGCCCCGGGCGGTCAGAGGGAAACACTGAAGCTTTCTTT	CASSPGRSEGNTEAFF
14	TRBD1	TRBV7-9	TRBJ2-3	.	TGTGCCAGCAGTTTAACAGGGGGGTCGGATACGCAGTATTTT	CASSLTGGSDTQYF
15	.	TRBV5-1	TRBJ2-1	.	TGCGCCAGCATAACCGGACCGAGGACTAACAATGAGCAGTTCTTC	CASITGPRTNNEQFF
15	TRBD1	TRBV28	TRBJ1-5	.	TGTGCCAGCAGCAAGGACAGGGTCGGCAATCAGCCCCAGCATTTT	CASSKDRVGNQPQHF
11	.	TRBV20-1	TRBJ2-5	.	TGCAGTGCTAGAAGCGGGCCAACCCAGTACTTC	CSARSGPTQYF
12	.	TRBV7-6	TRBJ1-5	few	TGTGCCAGCAGCCCCATCGCGGGATCCCAGCATTTT	CASSPIAGSQHF
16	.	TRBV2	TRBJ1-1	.	TGTGCCAGCAGTGAAGCTGGGCAGGCGAGAAACACTGAAGCTTTCTTT	CASSEAGQARNTEAFF
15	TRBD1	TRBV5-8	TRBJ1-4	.	TGTGCCAGCAGCTTGGAGGGGACAGTCCGGGGGGAACTGTTTTTT	CASSLEGTVRGELFF
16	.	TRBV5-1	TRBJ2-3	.	TGCGCCAGCAGCTACCTAACAGGGCAAAATATAGATACGCAGTATTTT	CASSYLTGQNIDTQYF
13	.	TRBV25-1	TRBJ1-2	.	TGTGCCAGCAGTGAAGGGGTATCCTATGGCTACACCTTC	CASSEGVSYGYTF
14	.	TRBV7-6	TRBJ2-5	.	TGTGCCAGCAGCTCAACAGGTTTTCAAGAGACCCAGTACTTC	CASSSTGFQETQYF
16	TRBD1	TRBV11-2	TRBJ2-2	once	TGTGCCAGCAACCGACAGGGGGGGCTGAACACCGGGGAGCTGTTTTTT	CASNRQGGLNTGELFF
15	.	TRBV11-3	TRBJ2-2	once	TGTGCCAGCACCGGGGGGCAGGGGGCAACCGGGGAGCTGTTTTTT	CASTGGQGATGELFF
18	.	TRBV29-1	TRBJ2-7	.	TGCAGCGTTGCCGCAGGACGGGTCCCCTTCACCCAGACTTACGAGCAGTACTTC	CSVAAGRVPFTQTYEQYF
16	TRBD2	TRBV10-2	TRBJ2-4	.	TGCGCCAGCAGTGACCCCGGGACTAGTGGGAAAAACATTCAGTACTTC	CASSDPGTSGKNIQYF
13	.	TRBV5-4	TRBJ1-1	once	TGTGCCAGCAGCCGGGTTAAGGACACTGAAGCTTTCTTT	CASSRVKDTEAFF
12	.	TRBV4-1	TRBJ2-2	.	TGCGCCAGTACACCCTGGGCCGGGGAGCTGTTTTTT	CASTPWAGELFF
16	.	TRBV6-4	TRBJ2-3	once	TGTGCCAGCAGTGATTATCGGGGCCCCGGGGCAGATACGCAGTATTTT	CASSDYRGPGADTQYF
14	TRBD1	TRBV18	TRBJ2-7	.	TGTGCCAGCTCACCGGGACAGGGGGCTGGCGAGCAGTACTTC	CASSPGQGAGEQYF
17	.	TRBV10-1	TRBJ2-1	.	TGCGCCAGCAGTGACTGGCGGAGTGGCCGAACCTACAATGAGCAGTTCTTC	CASSDWRSGRTYNEQFF
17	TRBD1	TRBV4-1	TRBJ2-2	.	TGCGCCAGCAGCCGAATCCCGGGACAGGCCCCGGCCGGGGAGCTGTTTTTT	CASSRIPGQAPAGELFF
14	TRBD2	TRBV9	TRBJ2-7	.	TGTGCCAGCAGCGTAGGTGGCGGGGGCTACGAGCAGTACTTC	CASSVGGGGYEQYF
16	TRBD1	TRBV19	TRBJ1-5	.	TGTGCCAGTAGTATTTCCGGGACAGGACCTTCTAAGCCCCAGCATTTT	CASSISGTGPSKPQHF
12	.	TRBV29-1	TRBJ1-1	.	TGCAGCGTTGAAGTTTTCCCAAGACAGGCTTTCTTT	CSVEVFPRQAFF
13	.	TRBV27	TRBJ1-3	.	TGTGCCAGCAGTTTAGGGGGGGGTAACACCATATATTTT	CASSLGGGNTIYF
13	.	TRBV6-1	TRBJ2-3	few	TGTGCCAGCAGGGAATGGGATGCAGATACGCAGTATTTT	CASREWDADTQYF
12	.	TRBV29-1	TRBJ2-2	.	TGCAGCGTTGAAGTCGTGGGCGGGGAGCTGTTTTTT	CSVEVVGGELFF
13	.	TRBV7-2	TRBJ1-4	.	TGTGCCAGCAGCTTGGCAGGGGCCGGAAAGGTGTTTTTT	CASSLAGAGKVFF
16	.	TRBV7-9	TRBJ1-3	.	TGTGCCAGCAGCTTAGCGGGAGGTACCCTCGAAGGCACCATATATTTT	CASSLAGGTLEGTIYF